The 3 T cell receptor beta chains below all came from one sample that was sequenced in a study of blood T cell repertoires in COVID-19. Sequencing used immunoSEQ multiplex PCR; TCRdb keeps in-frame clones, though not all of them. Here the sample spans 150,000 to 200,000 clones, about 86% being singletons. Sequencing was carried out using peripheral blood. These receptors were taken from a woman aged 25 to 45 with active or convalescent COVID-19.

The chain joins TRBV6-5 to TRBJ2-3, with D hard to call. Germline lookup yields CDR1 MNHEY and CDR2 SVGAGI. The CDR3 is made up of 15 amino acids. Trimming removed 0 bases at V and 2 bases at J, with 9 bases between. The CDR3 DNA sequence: TGTGCCAGCAGTTACTCTGACACCTTCACAGATACGCAGTATTTT. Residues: CASSYSDTFTDTQYF.

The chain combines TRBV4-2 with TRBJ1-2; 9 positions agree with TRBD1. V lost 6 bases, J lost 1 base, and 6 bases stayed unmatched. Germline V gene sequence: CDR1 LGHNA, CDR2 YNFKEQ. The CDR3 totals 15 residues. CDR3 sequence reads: CASRETGGSNYGYTF. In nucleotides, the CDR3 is TGTGCCAGCAGGGAGACAGGGGGAAGTAACTATGGCTACACCTTC.

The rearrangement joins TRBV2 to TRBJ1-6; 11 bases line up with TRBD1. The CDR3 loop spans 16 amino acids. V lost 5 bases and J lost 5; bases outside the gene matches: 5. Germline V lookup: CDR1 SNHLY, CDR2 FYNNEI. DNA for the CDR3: TGTGCCAGCAGTCGGGACAGGGGGAGCCATAATTCACCCCTCCACTTT. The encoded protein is CASSRDRGSHNSPLHF.